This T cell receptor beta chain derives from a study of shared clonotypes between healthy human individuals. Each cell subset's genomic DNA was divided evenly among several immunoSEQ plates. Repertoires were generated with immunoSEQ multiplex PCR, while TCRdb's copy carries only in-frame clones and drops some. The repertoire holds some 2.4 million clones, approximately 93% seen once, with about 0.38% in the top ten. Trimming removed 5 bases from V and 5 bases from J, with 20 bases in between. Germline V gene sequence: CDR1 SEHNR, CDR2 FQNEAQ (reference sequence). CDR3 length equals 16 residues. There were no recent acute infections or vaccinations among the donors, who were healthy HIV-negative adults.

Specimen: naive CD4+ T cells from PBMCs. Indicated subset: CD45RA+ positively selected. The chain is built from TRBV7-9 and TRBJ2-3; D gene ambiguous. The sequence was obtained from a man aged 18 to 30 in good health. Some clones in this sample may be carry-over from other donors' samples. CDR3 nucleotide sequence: TGTGCCAGCAGCGTAGGATCACTTGTGCTTGAAGATACGCAGTATTTT. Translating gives CASSVGSLVLEDTQYF.